Described below is a single TCR beta chain sequence and its context. Antigen specificity is unknown. The data originate from a study of a mutant IDH1 vaccine in newly diagnosed glioma. Study overall: The therapy given earlier, which was standard therapy, consisted of radiotherapy, temozolomide, or both, and most of the patients received both.

This CDR3 has 19 residues. Germline lookup yields CDR1 SGDLS and CDR2 YYNGEE. With V trimmed by 0 bases and J by 0 bases, 4 bases remained unmatched. Sequencing was performed with immunoSEQ multiplex PCR; in TCRdb, only in-frame clones are kept and a portion is missing. Of 10,000 to 14,000 clones listed, about four fifths were seen once; the top ten hold less than 20%. Documented time point: week 47, end of study. A 20-mer mutant IDH1 peptide at 300 ug was injected subcutaneously with topical imiquimod. Vaccination of patients was performed eight times, in weeks 1, 3, 5, 7, 11, 15, 19 and 23. V is TRBV9 and J is TRBJ2-1; 15 nucleotides match TRBD2. The sequence was collected from a man aged 30-40 years with glioma. The sample was PBMCs, taken from a glioma patient whose treatment included an IDH1 peptide vaccine. As DNA, the CDR3 is TGTGCCAGCAGCGTAGTCGGGACTAGCGGGAGGAGCTCCTACAATGAGCAGTTCTTC. Protein: CASSVVGTSGRSSYNEQFF.